Presented here are 21 T cell receptor beta chains from one specimen sequenced in a study of cytomegalovirus exposure and HLA in healthy donors. A multiplex PCR was run with 60 Vbeta primers and 13 Jbeta primers. The protocol was immunoSEQ multiplex PCR, while the TCRdb copy is restricted to in-frame clones and leaves out a portion. This sample has tens of thousands of clones, with around 59% found just once. Sequencing was done on a sample of PBMCs. The origin of the receptors is a human donor in good health.

This rearrangement joins TRBV7-8 to TRBJ1-2; 9 bases agree with TRBD1. Germline-derived CDR1 and CDR2 are SGHVS and FQNEAQ. With 0 bases clipped from V and 7 bases from J, the junction kept 9 bases outside the gene matches. The CDR3 has 16 residues. The CDR3 DNA is TGTGCCAGCAGCTTAGCGGCGGACACAGGGGGCTCTGGCTACACCTTC. Residues: CASSLAADTGGSGYTF. The variable domain in full, with the rest retrieved from reference TRBV7-8 and TRBJ1-2, is GAGVSQSPRYKVAKRGQDVALRCDPISGHVSLFWYQQALGQGPEFLTYFQNEAQLDKSGLPSDRFFAERPEGSVSTLKIQRTQQEDSAVYLCASSLAADTGGSGYTFGSGTRLTVV.

The CDR3 spells CASRPLAGSTDTQYF. CDR3 coding DNA: TGTGCCAGCAGGCCTCTAGCGGGGTCCACAGATACGCAGTATTTT. V is TRBV5-4 and J is TRBJ2-3, with 9 bases that match TRBD2. J lost 2 bases, V lost 5 bases, and 6 bases had no gene match. The CDR3 is made up of 15 amino acids. CDR1 and CDR2 from the germline V gene are SGHNT and YYREEE (reference sequence).

This clone was observed once. The genes are TRBV5-1 and TRBJ2-3, with 11 bases fitting TRBD2. Germline V gene data show CDR1 as SGHRS and CDR2 as YFSETQ. The junction had 9 bases not matched to a gene; V was cut back by 5 bases and J by 4 bases. The CDR3 covers 16 residues. CDR3 DNA sequence: TGCGCCAGCAGTCCCCCGACTAGCGGGGATGCAGATACGCAGTATTTT. The encoded protein is CASSPPTSGDADTQYF.

The genes are TRBV2 and TRBJ1-6; TRBD1 agrees at 9 bases. The CDR3 is made up of 15 amino acids. V trimming: 6 bases; J trimming: 7 bases; junction bases outside the gene matches: 7. Germline lookup yields CDR1 SNHLY and CDR2 FYNNEI. CDR3 coding DNA: TGTGCCAGCAGGGCGGGACAGGGAGGGAATTCACCCCTCCACTTT. It yields the protein CASRAGQGGNSPLHF.

This clone was found a few times. The chain recombines TRBV4-2 with TRBJ1-6; D is unresolved. V dropped 0 bases and J dropped 7 bases, with 7 bases sitting between them. The CDR3 contains 14 residues. CDR1 and CDR2 (germline): LGHNA, YNFKEQ. CDR3 nucleotide sequence: TGTGCCAGCAGCCAAGATGTACGGAATTCACCCCTCCACTTT. The encoded protein is CASSQDVRNSPLHF.

This clone has only one observation. The chain uses TRBV7-9 and TRBJ2-5, with TRBD2 matching over 12 bases. The J call may be faulty, since TRBJ2-7 better matches the DNA end. The germline CDR1 and CDR2 sequences are SEHNR and FQNEAQ (reference sequence). CDR3 length: 17 amino acids. CDR3 nucleotide sequence: TGTGCCAGCAGCCCCCGGACTAGCGGGGCGCTTCACTACGAGCAGTACTTC. The encoded protein is CASSPRTSGALHYEQYF.

The V call is TRBV29-1, the J call TRBJ2-7, with 10 nucleotides matching TRBD2. The CDR3 extends over 15 amino acids. Losses at the gene ends were 6 bases for V and 2 bases for J; bases not matched to a gene: 10. From germline, CDR1 is SQVTM and CDR2 ANQGSEA. CDR3 residues: CSVGVSGTSAYEQYF. The CDR3 DNA sequence: TGCAGCGTCGGAGTCTCCGGGACTAGCGCCTACGAGCAGTACTTC.

This clone appeared once. The chain's CDR3 is CASSPGGTQILEQYF. The CDR3 bases are TGTGCCAGCTCACCAGGTGGGACACAGATACTCGAGCAGTACTTC. This chain joins TRBV18 and TRBJ2-7; D perhaps matches TRBD1 (6 bases). CDR1 and CDR2 (germline): KGHSH, LQKENI. The CDR3 runs 15 residues. The V gene lost 2 bases and the J gene lost 6 bases, with 17 bases spanning the gap.

The count of this clone is one. J is TRBJ2-7 and V is TRBV10-3; TRBD2 might be the D (5 bases). The V end was cut by 3 bases, the J end by 1 base, with 10 bases between. The V gene's germline CDR1 is ENHRY and CDR2 SYGVKD. There are 14 residues in the CDR3. CDR3 amino acids: CAISDGGTSYEQYF. CDR3 in DNA: TGTGCCATCAGTGATGGAGGAACTTCCTACGAGCAGTACTTC.

The chain has TRBV15 and TRBJ1-2, with D maybe TRBD1 (6 bases). Germline values: CDR1 LNHNV, CDR2 YYDKDF (reference sequence). Trimming shortened V by 0 bases and J by 8 bases, and 13 bases separated the two germline ends. The CDR3 contains 14 residues. DNA for the CDR3: TGTGCCACCAGCAGAGATCTACAGGGCGGGGGCTACACCTTC. As protein: CATSRDLQGGGYTF.

V is TRBV6-5 and J is TRBJ2-7; D call uncertain. Trimming removed 7 bases at V and 0 bases at J, with 10 bases between. Germline V gene data show CDR1 as MNHEY and CDR2 as SVGAGI. The CDR3 totals 13 residues. The CDR3 loop reads CASIRPSSYEQYF. In DNA form, the CDR3 reads TGTGCCAGCATCCGACCTAGCTCCTACGAGCAGTACTTC.

The J gene is TRBJ2-2, the V gene TRBV19, with 9 bases that match TRBD2. The junction had 3 bases not matched to a gene; V was cut back by 5 bases and J by 8 bases. Per germline, CDR1 LNHDA and CDR2 SQIVND (reference sequence). This CDR3 region has 13 residues. The CDR3 DNA sequence: TGTGCCAGTAGTCCTAGCGGGGCTGGGGAGCTGTTTTTT. It yields the protein CASSPSGAGELFF.

This chain joins TRBV7-2 and TRBJ2-5, with 7 nucleotides matching TRBD1. The CDR3 spans 17 residues. Germline assignment: CDR1 SGHTA and CDR2 FQGNSA. V lost 5 bases, J lost 3 bases, and 15 bases stayed unmatched. The CDR3 region has the DNA TGTGCCAGCAGCCGGTATGGATACAGGGGAGTAGAAGAGACCCAGTACTTC. It specifies CASSRYGYRGVEETQYF.

This sequence joins TRBV4-3 and TRBJ2-5, with TRBD2 as a possible D gene (5 bases). CDR3 size: 16 residues. Between the trimmed V and J ends, which lost 0 bases and 0 bases, there was a span of 11 bases. Germline-derived CDR1 and CDR2 are LGHNA and YSLEER. CDR3 amino acids: CASSQDLRGYQETQYF. The DNA of the CDR3 is TGCGCCAGCAGCCAAGACCTCCGGGGATACCAAGAGACCCAGTACTTC.

CDR3 DNA: TGTGCCAGCGGCGGACTGGGGACAGCGGACTTCTACGAGCAGTACTTC. Amino acids: CASGGLGTADFYEQYF. The V and J genes are TRBV9 and TRBJ2-7, with TRBD1 identical over 7 bases. V trimming: 7 bases; J trimming: 3 bases; junction bases outside the gene matches: 16. CDR1 is SGDLS, CDR2 YYNGEE, per germline. CDR3 length: 16 amino acids.

This clone was detected only a few times. This chain's CDR3 is CAISEFGEKLFF. CDR3 DNA sequence: TGTGCCATCAGTGAGTTTGGCGAAAAACTGTTTTTT. The V gene is TRBV10-3, the J gene TRBJ1-4; the D is unclear. Trimming took off 1 base at V and 8 bases at J, with 5 bases between the two ends. There are 12 residues in the CDR3. Germline V gene sequence: CDR1 ENHRY, CDR2 SYGVKD.

This clone was picked up a small number of times. The chain joins TRBV27 to TRBJ1-2; D gene unclear. The germline CDR1 and CDR2 sequences are MNHEY and SMNVEV (reference sequence). Trimming left V 9 bases short and J 2 bases short, with 25 bases between. The CDR3 is made up of 17 amino acids. The CDR3 DNA reads as TGTGCCAGTTCGACCTCTTTGAGACCCGGAGGAAACTATGGCTACACCTTC. It codes for CASSTSLRPGGNYGYTF.

This clone has a single count. The chain has TRBV20-1 and TRBJ2-7; tentative D call: TRBD1 (5 bases). This CDR3 is 11 amino acids long. The V end lost 6 bases, the J end lost 2 bases, and 8 bases lay between the germline ends. Per the germline V gene, CDR1 is DFQATT and CDR2 is SNEGSKA (reference sequence). The CDR3 protein is CSADSAYEQYF. The CDR3 nucleotides read TGCAGTGCCGACAGTGCCTACGAGCAGTACTTC.

The genes are TRBV11-3 and TRBJ2-3; perhaps TRBD2 as D (5 bases). Germline CDR1 is SGHNT and CDR2 is YENEEA. The V and J ends lost 5 bases and 5 bases respectively, with 8 bases between them. This CDR3 is built from 12 residues. CDR3 in DNA: TGTGCCAGCAGCCCCGGGAAAGATACGCAGTATTTT. Protein: CASSPGKDTQYF.

The chain carries TRBV7-2 and TRBJ1-6; 7 positions agree with TRBD1. V lost 1 base and J lost 0; bases outside the gene matches: 3. CDR3 length: 17 amino acids. Germline assignment: CDR1 SGHTA and CDR2 FQGNSA. Written as DNA, the CDR3 is TGTGCCAGCAGCTTAGGGGGACAGAGCTCCTATAATTCACCCCTCCACTTT. It translates to CASSLGGQSSYNSPLHF.

This clone was observed a handful of times. The chain recombines TRBV4-3 with TRBJ1-6, with TRBD1 identical over 7 bases. This CDR3 has 15 amino acids. Trimming removed 4 bases from V and 7 bases from J; junction bases left unmatched: 7. Germline CDR1 reads LGHNA; CDR2 reads YSLEER. CDR3 region: CASSPRTGANSPLHF. CDR3 nucleotides: TGCGCCAGCAGCCCTCGAACAGGGGCAAATTCACCCCTCCACTTT.